The 31 T cell receptor beta chains listed next were all sequenced from one sample in a study of naive and memory T cell subsets. Amplification of ligated cDNA took four PCR rounds with SP2 and nested alpha and beta constant primers. A single record per CDR3 protein comes from TCRdb applying MiXCR to the 5' RACE reads. The sample has roughly 60,000 distinct CDR3 sequences; 5.5% to 8.5% are singletons. An oligonucleotide containing a UMI was ligated to the 3' end of TCR cDNA. The source of these receptors is a male donor in good health.

The CDR3 DNA reads as TGTGCCACCAGCAGAGATGTACGGTCAGACCGAGATGGCTACACCTTC. Its protein product is CATSRDVRSDRDGYTF. V usage is TRBV15 and J usage is TRBJ1-2; D gene unclear. The CDR3 sequence is 16 residues long. V dropped 0 bases and J dropped 6 bases, with 17 bases sitting between them. Germline CDR1 LNHNV, CDR2 YYDKDF (reference sequence).

This clonotype was found many times. The gene calls are TRBV2 and TRBJ2-1, with D tentatively TRBD2 (9 bases). The CDR3 is made up of 23 amino acids. V was shortened by 6 bases and J by 0 bases, with 36 bases between the two germline ends. Germline CDR1 reads SNHLY; CDR2 reads FYNNEI. CDR3 region: CASRGPEDRALDPSGTSYNEQFF. The CDR3 region has the DNA TGTGCCAGCAGGGGGCCGGAGGACAGGGCATTGGATCCTAGCGGGACCTCCTACAATGAGCAGTTCTTC.

This clonotype was recorded at least ten times. The chain recombines TRBV3-1 with TRBJ1-1; TRBD1 matches at 9 bases. V gave up 0 bases and J gave up 5 bases; unmatched junction bases: 7. This CDR3 is built from 16 residues. The germline V gene encodes CDR1 LGHDT and CDR2 YNNKEL (reference sequence). The CDR3 coding sequence is TGTGCCAGCAGCCAAGAGACAGGGGGTGAGGGTACTGAAGCTTTCTTT. It translates to CASSQETGGEGTEAFF.

This clonotype was picked up many times. The chain is built from TRBV11-2 and TRBJ2-3; D remains unclear. Germline CDR1 reads SGHAT; CDR2 reads FQNNGV. The V end was cut by 3 bases, the J end by 4 bases, with 8 bases between. The CDR3 loop spans 13 amino acids. This CDR3 is CASSFDRADTQYF. The CDR3, as DNA: TGTGCCAGCAGCTTCGATCGAGCAGATACGCAGTATTTT. The full variable domain, with the rest looked up from reference TRBV11-2 and TRBJ2-3, is EAGVAQSPRYKIIEKRQSVAFWCNPISGHATLYWYQQILGQGPKLLIQFQNNGVVDDSQLPKDRFSAERLKGVDSTLKIQPAKLEDSAVYLCASSFDRADTQYFGPGTRLTVL.

The rearrangement joins TRBV20-1 to TRBJ2-1, with TRBD2 identical over 9 bases. The CDR3 is 14 residues long. The germline CDR1 and CDR2 sequences are DFQATT and SNEGSKA (reference sequence). J lost 8 bases, V lost 3 bases, and 8 bases had no gene match. DNA of the CDR3: TGCAGTGCTAGTCCCGGGACTAGCACCTATGAGCAGTTCTTC. It specifies CSASPGTSTYEQFF.

In its sample, this clonotype was seen many times. The V call is TRBV7-2, the J call TRBJ2-1; weak D call: TRBD2 (6 bases). This CDR3 region has 16 residues. Germline V gene lookup returns CDR1 SGHTA and CDR2 FQGNSA. The V and J ends lost 1 base and 3 bases respectively, with 13 bases between them. The CDR3 nucleotides are TGTGCCAGCAGCTTAGAGGCGGGAATCCGCTACAATGAGCAGTTCTTC. The encoded protein is CASSLEAGIRYNEQFF. The full variable domain, with the rest looked up from reference TRBV7-2 and TRBJ2-1, is GAGVSQSPSNKVTEKGKDVELRCDPISGHTALYWYRQSLGQGLEFLIYFQGNSAPDKSGLPSDRFSAERTGGSVSTLTIQRTQQEDSAVYLCASSLEAGIRYNEQFFGPGTRLTVL.

This clonotype turned up a few times. The rearrangement uses TRBV7-2 and TRBJ2-5; maybe TRBD1 (5 bases). CDR1 is SGHTA, CDR2 FQGNSA, per germline. V was shortened by 4 bases and J by 1 base, with 19 bases between the two germline ends. The CDR3 is 17 amino acids. CDR3 sequence: CASSSSAQALSQETQYF. The CDR3 DNA reads as TGTGCCAGCAGCTCGAGCGCACAGGCCCTCTCCCAAGAGACCCAGTACTTC.

Only a few counts were recorded for this clonotype. The gene calls are TRBV5-1 and TRBJ2-3; TRBD1 is a possible D gene (7 bases). The CDR3 runs to 14 residues. CDR1 and CDR2 (germline): SGHRS, YFSETQ. V was cut by 2 bases and J by 4 bases, with 11 bases left in between. The CDR3 nucleotides are TGCGCCAGCAGCTTCAGGGGGGTTCCAGATACGCAGTATTTT. Residues: CASSFRGVPDTQYF.

On this clonotype: A much larger clone sits a single nucleotide away, making a read error possible. The chain uses TRBV29-1 and TRBJ2-2, with 8 bases lining up with TRBD1. This CDR3 has 13 amino acids. Germline V gene sequence: CDR1 SQVTM, CDR2 ANQGSEA. CDR3 in amino acids: CCVFGQGRGELFF. Here the CDR3 DNA reads TGCTGCGTCTTTGGACAGGGACGCGGGGAGCTGTTTTTT.

This clonotype was counted between two and nine times. The chain employs TRBV11-2 and TRBJ2-3; D is undetermined. Germline V lookup: CDR1 SGHAT, CDR2 FQNNGV. Trimming left V 9 bases short and J 1 base short, with 20 bases between. The CDR3 totals 16 residues. CDR3: CASYPSLATGTDTQYF. In DNA form, the CDR3 reads TGTGCCAGTTACCCGTCGTTAGCTACTGGCACAGATACGCAGTATTTT.

This clonotype occurred a few times. The V call is TRBV20-1, the J call TRBJ1-1, with D perhaps TRBD1 (6 bases). Trimming cost V 3 bases and J 7 bases, with 9 bases left between them. The CDR3 loop spans 11 amino acids. Germline-derived CDR1 and CDR2 are DFQATT and SNEGSKA (reference sequence). The CDR3 DNA sequence: TGCAGTGCTAGGGTAGGGGGTGAAGCTTTCTTT. The encoded protein is CSARVGGEAFF.

V usage is TRBV9 and J usage is TRBJ1-4; D is unclear. The germline V and J ends were trimmed by 2 bases and 2 bases, with 7 bases remaining between them. CDR1 and CDR2 (germline): SGDLS, YYNGEE. The CDR3 length is 14 residues. The CDR3: CASSVGWTNEKLFF. CDR3 DNA sequence: TGTGCCAGCAGCGTGGGGTGGACTAATGAAAAACTGTTTTTT. Looking up the rest from reference TRBV9 and TRBJ1-4 gives the full variable domain: DSGVTQTPKHLITATGQRVTLRCSPRSGDLSVYWYQQSLDQGLQFLIQYYNGEERAKGNILERFSAQQFPDLHSELNLSSLELGDSALYFCASSVGWTNEKLFFGSGTQLSVL.

This clonotype was found a few times. The CDR3 is CAWTGPNNYNEQFF. The DNA of the CDR3 is TGTGCCTGGACCGGACCCAATAACTACAATGAGCAGTTCTTC. The chain combines TRBV30 with TRBJ2-1, with D unresolved. The CDR3 covers 14 residues. Trimming took off 4 bases at V and 3 bases at J, with 13 bases between the two ends. Germline CDR1 GTSNPN, CDR2 SVGIG (reference sequence).

This clonotype was detected a few times. This rearrangement joins TRBV11-2 to TRBJ2-1; 10 bases are shared with TRBD2. V lost 5 bases, J lost 4 bases, and 5 bases stayed unmatched. The CDR3 is made up of 15 amino acids. The germline gives CDR1 SGHAT, CDR2 FQNNGV. CDR3 nucleotides: TGTGCCAGCAGCCGGAGCGGGGGGGCTTACAATGAGCAGTTCTTC. As protein: CASSRSGGAYNEQFF.

V gene TRBV6-5 combines with J gene TRBJ1-6; D gene ambiguous. The V gene lost 2 bases and the J gene lost 0 bases, with 5 bases spanning the gap. CDR1 is MNHEY and CDR2 is SVGAGI in the germline V gene. The CDR3 extends over 15 amino acids. This chain's CDR3 is CASSYGSSYNSPLHF. CDR3 sequence (DNA): TGTGCCAGCAGTTACGGGAGCTCCTATAATTCACCCCTCCACTTT.

This clonotype was seen repeatedly, ten times or more. This rearrangement joins TRBV7-8 to TRBJ2-7; 9 bases match TRBD2. This CDR3 has 16 residues. With V trimmed by 0 bases and J by 0 bases, 3 bases remained unmatched. Germline V gene lookup returns CDR1 SGHVS and CDR2 FQNEAQ. The CDR3 coding sequence is TGTGCCAGCAGCTTAGCAGCGGGAGGTTTCTCCTACGAGCAGTACTTC. Its protein is CASSLAAGGFSYEQYF.

Many counts were recorded for this clonotype. The J gene is TRBJ1-5, the V gene TRBV30; 9 nucleotides line up with TRBD1. Germline V CDR1 and CDR2: GTSNPN, SVGIG (reference sequence). V trimming: 1 base; J trimming: 2 bases; junction bases outside the gene matches: 6. The CDR3 has 16 residues. The CDR3 nucleotides are TGTGCCTGGAGTGGGCCGGGACAGGGAGGCAATCAGCCCCAGCATTTT. It is translated as CAWSGPGQGGNQPQHF.

This clonotype was detected only a few times. V usage is TRBV2 and J usage is TRBJ2-5; possibly TRBD2 for D (5 bases). The CDR3 has 14 amino acids. CDR1 SNHLY and CDR2 FYNNEI come from the germline V gene. V shed 7 bases and J shed 2 bases, with 14 bases lying between them. The DNA for the CDR3 is TGTGCCAGCAAAACGCGGCTAGCACAAGAGACCCAGTACTTC. Its translation is CASKTRLAQETQYF.

The chain employs TRBV5-1 and TRBJ1-5, with TRBD1 as a possible D gene (6 bases). V was cut by 0 bases and J by 1 base, with 14 bases left in between. The CDR3 is made up of 17 amino acids. Germline CDR1 is SGHRS and CDR2 is YFSETQ. The CDR3 coding sequence is TGCGCCAGCAGCTTGGGGCCCTGGGGGCTAAGCAATCAGCCCCAGCATTTT. Its translation is CASSLGPWGLSNQPQHF.

This clonotype has just a few counts. The CDR3 region is CASSAGPGQVEEQYF. The CDR3 DNA follows: TGTGCCAGCAGCGCAGGACCGGGACAGGTAGAAGAGCAGTACTTC. The J gene is TRBJ2-7, the V gene TRBV9; 8 nucleotides match TRBD1. The length of the CDR3 is 15 residues. CDR1 and CDR2 from the germline V gene are SGDLS and YYNGEE. V was pared by 3 bases and J by 7 bases, with 12 bases of the junction left unmatched.

The chain uses TRBV12-3 or TRBV12-4 and TRBJ1-2, with D tentatively TRBD1 (6 bases). The length of the CDR3 is 13 residues. Trimming removed 5 bases from V and 4 bases from J, with 11 bases in between. The CDR3 coding sequence is TGTGCCAGCAGTCCCCCGACAGGCTATGGCTACACCTTC. This gives the protein CASSPPTGYGYTF.

This chain connects TRBV5-6 to TRBJ2-3; D unresolved. V was clipped by 1 base and J by 4 bases, with 10 bases between them. Per germline, CDR1 SGHDT and CDR2 YYEEEE. The CDR3 length is 14 residues. CDR3 bases: TGTGCCAGCAGCTTGAGCAGTATCGCAGATACGCAGTATTTT. This gives the protein CASSLSSIADTQYF.

This clonotype showed up many times. The rearrangement joins TRBV5-8 to TRBJ2-7; D is perhaps TRBD2 (6 bases). Looked up from germline, CDR1 is SGHTS and CDR2 is YDEGEE. The CDR3 spans 12 residues. Trimming removed 6 bases from V and 4 bases from J, with 11 bases in between. The CDR3 DNA reads as TGTGCCAGCACCCGTAGCGGATACGAGCAGTACTTC. Protein sequence: CASTRSGYEQYF.

Many counts were recorded for this clonotype. This rearrangement joins TRBV6-5 to TRBJ2-1; 11 bases line up with TRBD1. The CDR3 loop spans 13 amino acids. CDR1 and CDR2 from the germline V gene are MNHEY and SVGAGI. After removal of 5 bases from V and 10 bases from J, the junction contained 4 bases not matched to a gene. The CDR3 region is CASSKDRGREQFF. The DNA for the CDR3 is TGTGCCAGCAGTAAGGACAGGGGGCGGGAGCAGTTCTTC.

V is TRBV6-5 and J is TRBJ2-2; possible D gene TRBD2, 5 bases. From germline, CDR1 is MNHEY and CDR2 SVGAGI. This CDR3 has 16 amino acids. Between the trimmed V and J ends, which lost 2 bases and 1 base, there was a span of 11 bases. CDR3 residues: CASSYPTGRNTGELFF. DNA for the CDR3: TGTGCCAGCAGTTACCCGACTGGGAGGAACACCGGGGAGCTGTTTTTT.

There are a few counts of this clonotype. V and J are TRBV4-2 and TRBJ2-7, with D possibly being TRBD1 (5 bases). The CDR3 is 14 amino acids. Germline V gives CDR1 LGHNA, CDR2 YNFKEQ. The V end was cut by 1 base, the J end by 2 bases, with 9 bases between. CDR3 region: CASSQAQETYEQYF. DNA of the CDR3: TGTGCCAGCAGCCAAGCACAGGAGACCTACGAGCAGTACTTC.

This clonotype was seen only a few times. The J gene is TRBJ2-7, the V gene TRBV12-5; D remains unclear. Trimming pared 2 bases from V and 6 bases from J, leaving 17 bases between. This CDR3 contains 15 residues. Looked up from germline, CDR1 is LGHNT and CDR2 is FRNRAP. The CDR3 here is CASGLSSTGFSEQYF. CDR3 DNA: TGTGCTAGTGGTTTGTCGTCGACGGGTTTCTCCGAGCAGTACTTC.

Many counts were recorded for this clonotype. The chain employs TRBV6-5 and TRBJ1-3, with D uncertain. The CDR3 is made up of 13 amino acids. The germline V and J ends were trimmed by 5 bases and 3 bases, with 8 bases remaining between them. Germline lookup yields CDR1 MNHEY and CDR2 SVGAGI. CDR3 region: CASSRLYGNTIYF. The CDR3 DNA reads as TGTGCCAGCAGTCGACTATATGGAAACACCATATATTTT.

Comment on this clonotype: A read error is possible here, since a much larger clone lies one base away. The chain combines TRBV12-5 with TRBJ2-1, with TRBD2 as a possible D gene (7 bases). This CDR3 has 16 amino acids. Germline CDR1 reads LGHNT; CDR2 reads FRNRAP. Trimming removed 1 base from V and 6 bases from J, with 16 bases in between. The CDR3 loop reads CASGLGTRGGGNEQFF. The CDR3 DNA sequence: TGTGCTAGTGGTTTGGGAACTAGAGGGGGGGGCAATGAGCAGTTCTTC.

The chain carries TRBV5-5 and TRBJ2-2, with D possibly matching TRBD2 (6 bases). The germline gives CDR1 SGHKS, CDR2 YYEKEE (reference sequence). This CDR3 comprises 16 residues. V was trimmed by 0 bases and J by 3 bases, leaving 12 bases between them. This chain's CDR3 is CASSLVGDSYTGELFF. The CDR3 region has the DNA TGTGCCAGCAGCTTGGTGGGGGACTCATACACCGGGGAGCTGTTTTTT.

This clonotype showed up many times. V and J are TRBV27 and TRBJ2-7; possible D gene TRBD1, 5 bases. Trimming pared 7 bases from V and 0 bases from J, leaving 13 bases between. Germline CDR1 is MNHEY and CDR2 is SMNVEV (reference sequence). The CDR3 loop spans 14 amino acids. CDR3 protein: CASMDQGVSYEQYF. The CDR3 DNA follows: TGTGCCAGCATGGACCAGGGTGTCTCCTACGAGCAGTACTTC.